These 15 T cell receptor beta chains were sequenced from one sample in a study of T cell clonality in common variable immunodeficiency (dated by TCRdb to about 2015). The library was prepared using the immunoSEQ multiplex PCR assay. This immuneACCESS table, as held by TCRdb, lists in-frame sequences with V and J called but not all clones. Of the missing ones, under half trace to an unresolved V gene in checked studies; the others have no known cause. This sample contains tens of thousands of clones, none of which is a singleton. Jointly, the top ten make up approximately 3.9% of the sample. Sequenced input: peripheral blood mononuclear cells. These receptors originate from a person aged 18 to 70 in good health.

This clone came up many times. The read finishes 3 residues shy of the CDR3 end, and the germline J gene is used to complete it. The chain couples TRBV2 to TRBJ2-5; 9 nucleotides line up with TRBD2. Germline V CDR1 and CDR2: SNHLY, FYNNEI. The trim removed 5 bases at V and 3 bases at J, leaving 7 bases unmatched. This CDR3 is 15 amino acids long. The CDR3 reads CASSRGGAVKETQYF. The sequenced part of the CDR3 DNA is TGTGCCAGCAGTCGCGGGGGGGCGGTTAAAGAGACC. Together with reference TRBV2 and TRBJ2-5, the CDR3 gives the full variable domain: EPEVTQTPSHQVTQMGQEVILRCVPISNHLYFYWYRQILGQKVEFLVSFYNNEISEKSEIFDDQFSVERPDGSNFTLKIRSTKLEDSAMYFCASSRGGAVKETQYFGPGTRLLVL.

This clone was counted at least ten times. The read is 3 residues too short to cover the CDR3 end, so that end is filled in from the germline J gene. The chain carries TRBV11-2 and TRBJ2-1; D may be TRBD2 (5 bases). This CDR3 is 15 amino acids long. With 6 bases removed from V and 2 bases from J, the gap between germline ends came to 14 bases. Per the germline V gene, CDR1 is SGHAT and CDR2 is FQNNGV. CDR3 loop: CASSSRGKAYNEQFF. The covered CDR3 bases are TGTGCCAGCAGTTCACGGGGTAAAGCCTACAATGAG.

This clone has at least ten counts. Coverage ceases 3 residues before the CDR3 finishes, and the germline J gene fills in the end. This rearrangement joins TRBV18 to TRBJ1-2; 11 bases are a match to TRBD1. V shed 4 bases and J 3 bases; nucleotides not matched to a gene: 4. CDR1 is KGHSH and CDR2 is LQKENI in the germline V gene. This CDR3 has 15 residues. Partial CDR3 DNA: TGTGCCAGCTCACAGGACAGGGGGCTCGACTATGGC. It encodes CASSQDRGLDYG. The complete CDR3 sequence is CASSQDRGLDYGYTF.

This clone has ten or more counts. Read coverage stops 3 residues before the CDR3 terminus; the germline J gene supplies the remainder. The chain uses TRBV9 and TRBJ1-1; D may be TRBD1 (5 bases). The ends were cut back, 4 bases at V and 3 bases at J, with 19 bases in the middle. This CDR3 comprises 16 residues. Germline assignment: CDR1 SGDLS and CDR2 YYNGEE. The CDR3 bases that were read are TGTGCCAGCAGCCCCAGCCGGGGGGGACTGTACACTGAA. This gives the protein CASSPSRGGLYTE. The entire CDR3 sequence reads CASSPSRGGLYTEAFF. The whole variable domain, remainder taken from reference TRBV9 and TRBJ1-1, is DSGVTQTPKHLITATGQRVTLRCSPRSGDLSVYWYQQSLDQGLQFLIQYYNGEERAKGNILERFSAQQFPDLHSELNLSSLELGDSALYFCASSPSRGGLYTEAFFGQGTRLTVV.

This clone has at least ten counts. The CDR3 end falls 3 residues outside the read, so it is completed with the germline J gene. This sequence joins TRBV7-2 and TRBJ2-2; 8 bases match TRBD2. Germline V gene lookup returns CDR1 SGHTA and CDR2 FQGNSA. Trimming at V came to 3 bases and at J to 1 base, leaving 1 base not matched to a gene. The CDR3 length is 15 residues. CDR3 sequence: CASSFGGGNTGELFF. The DNA read from the CDR3 is TGTGCCAGCAGCTTCGGGGGGGGGAACACCGGGGAG.

This clone was seen repeatedly, ten times or more. The read falls 3 residues short of the CDR3 end, and the missing part is taken from the germline J gene. The chain is built from TRBV5-4 and TRBJ2-1; TRBD2 aligns across 9 bases. The V gene's germline CDR1 is SGHNT and CDR2 YYREEE (reference sequence). J was trimmed by 9 bases and V by 0 bases; bases with no gene match: 7. CDR3 length: 15 amino acids. Incomplete CDR3 DNA: TGTGCCAGCAGCTTGGGTAGCGGGAGTGGGGGTGAG. Amino acid sequence: CASSLGSGSGGE. The entire CDR3 is CASSLGSGSGGEQFF.

This clone was found many times. The read terminates 3 residues ahead of where the CDR3 ends, so the germline J gene completes it. This chain uses TRBV6-2 or TRBV6-3 with TRBJ2-5, with D possibly matching TRBD2 (6 bases). This CDR3 spans 14 amino acids. The V end lost 5 bases, the J end lost 3 bases, and 13 bases lay between the germline ends. Germline CDR1 reads MNHEY; CDR2 reads SVGEGT. The CDR3: CASSESGTEETQYF. The DNA read from the CDR3 is TGTGCCAGCAGTGAGTCCGGGACTGAAGAGACC.

Regarding this clone: The missing CDR3 end, 3 residues past where the read stops, is filled in from the germline J gene. This rearrangement joins TRBV7-2 to TRBJ2-7; 11 bases map to TRBD1. Germline loops: CDR1 SGHTA, CDR2 FQGNSA. The CDR3 contains 15 residues. V lost 5 bases, J lost 3 bases, and 6 bases stayed unmatched. CDR3 region: CASSKEGTGGYEQYF. The part of the CDR3 DNA that was read is TGTGCCAGCAGCAAAGAGGGGACAGGGGGCTACGAG.

The sample holds a few counts of this clone. The part of the CDR3 DNA that was read is TGCAGTGCTGCCATAGCGGGGACCCAAGAGACG. Encoded protein: CSAAIAGTQET. From start to end, the CDR3 is CSAAIAGTQETQYF. This chain joins TRBV20-1 and TRBJ2-3, with 8 positions matching TRBD2. The read ends 3 residues shy of where the CDR3 ends; the end is completed using the germline J gene. CDR1 DFQATT and CDR2 SNEGSKA come from the germline V gene (reference sequence). The CDR3 is 14 amino acids.

Ten or more counts support this clone. The CDR3 end is not reached by the read, which stops 3 residues before it; the germline J gene fills it in. The gene calls are TRBV30 and TRBJ1-4, with a possible D match to TRBD1 (6 bases). CDR1 and CDR2 (germline): GTSNPN, SVGIG (reference sequence). The V and J ends lost 7 bases and 1 base respectively, with 10 bases between them. The CDR3 length is 13 residues. The CDR3 loop reads CAYGQITNEKLFF. The sequenced part of the CDR3 DNA is TGTGCCTACGGACAGATAACTAATGAAAAA.

This clone came up many times. The CDR3 end is not reached by the read, which stops 3 residues before it; the germline J gene fills it in. The genes are TRBV2 and TRBJ1-1, with a weak D call TRBD1 (5 bases). The germline V gene encodes CDR1 SNHLY and CDR2 FYNNEI. V lost 5 bases and J lost 2, with 9 bases in between. The CDR3 contains 13 residues. Partial CDR3 DNA: TGTGCCAGCAGTCAACAGGTAAACACTGAA. It encodes CASSQQVNTE. In full, the CDR3 reads CASSQQVNTEAFF.

This clone came up many times. CDR3 protein: CASSLLWRPGALNTEAFF. The covered CDR3 bases are TGTGCCAGCAGCTTATTGTGGCGACCTGGGGCCCTGAACACTGAA. This chain joins TRBV7-8 and TRBJ1-1; D is possibly TRBD1 (5 bases). The read stops 3 residues short of the end of the CDR3; the missing end is completed from the germline J gene. This CDR3 contains 18 residues. The germline V gene has CDR1 SGHVS and CDR2 FQNEAQ. The V end was cut by 2 bases, the J end by 0 bases, with 19 bases between.

This clone was seen at least ten times. The CDR3 end falls 3 residues outside the read, so it is completed with the germline J gene. The gene calls are TRBV18 and TRBJ2-3; TRBD1 aligns across 7 bases. The CDR3 sequence is 15 residues long. The ends lost 0 bases at V and 6 bases at J; junction bases unmatched: 6. Germline V gives CDR1 KGHSH, CDR2 LQKENI. Partial CDR3 DNA: TGTGCCAGCTCACCACCGTCAGGGGGAAGGGATACG. Translated: CASSPPSGGRDT. Given in full, the CDR3 is CASSPPSGGRDTQYF.

There are many counts of this clone. The read gets to within 3 residues of the CDR3 end, and the germline J gene fills in the rest. The chain carries TRBV5-4 and TRBJ1-5, with D perhaps matching TRBD1 (6 bases). With 1 base removed from V and 1 base from J, the gap between germline ends came to 9 bases. This CDR3 is 15 amino acids long. Germline V gene sequence: CDR1 SGHNT, CDR2 YYREEE (reference sequence). Partial CDR3 DNA: TGTGCCAGCAGCTTGCAGGGGCTGAGCAATCAGCCC. Protein: CASSLQGLSNQP. The whole CDR3 reads CASSLQGLSNQPQHF.

This clone has ten or more counts. The CDR3 end falls 3 residues outside the read, so it is completed with the germline J gene. The rearrangement uses TRBV18 and TRBJ1-5, with D maybe TRBD1 (5 bases). There are 14 residues in the CDR3. Germline CDR1 is KGHSH and CDR2 is LQKENI. The germline V and J ends were trimmed by 6 bases and 0 bases, with 9 bases remaining between them. The CDR3 here is CASSQGNSNQPQHF. The part of the CDR3 DNA that was read is TGTGCCAGCTCCCAGGGAAATAGCAATCAGCCC.